These T cell receptor beta chains were read from a single sample in a study of naive and memory T cell subsets. TCRdb reanalysed the UMI-ligation and nested PCR reads using MiXCR and keeps one entry per CDR3 protein. The sample includes around 130,000 distinct CDR3 sequences, over 30% of them seen just once. The sample comprised central memory CD4+ T cells from blood. All receptors derive from a human donor in good health. CDR3s include the opening cysteine and the closing phenylalanine or tryptophan. The D gene is left open where the match is weak. The size of a clone is reported for some rows only, either as once, few or many, or as a class for expanded clones.

size,V,J,D,CDR3,DNA
NA,TRBV6-1,TRBJ1-5,TRBD1,CASRMRGQGVQPQHF,TGTGCCAGCAGGATGAGAGGACAGGGCGTACAGCCCCAGCATTTT
NA,TRBV29-1,TRBJ2-3,NA,CSVEPRPGRAYFTDTQYF,TGCAGCGTTGAACCCAGACCCGGCAGGGCGTATTTCACAGATACGCAGTATTTT
many,TRBV28,TRBJ2-6,NA,CASSLMNSGANVLTF,TGTGCCAGCAGTTTGATGAACTCTGGGGCCAACGTCCTGACTTTC
many,TRBV20-1,TRBJ2-1,NA,CSARRLGPYNEQFF,TGCAGTGCTAGGCGACTAGGCCCTTACAATGAGCAGTTCTTC
few,TRBV20-1,TRBJ1-5,TRBD1,CSARVQGTNQPQHF,TGCAGTGCTAGAGTACAGGGGACTAATCAGCCCCAGCATTTT
once,TRBV5-1,TRBJ1-5,TRBD1,CASSLSGGGNQPQHF,TGCGCCAGCAGCTTGTCAGGGGGTGGCAATCAGCCCCAGCATTTT
few,TRBV18,TRBJ1-1,NA,CASSPPGGTEAFF,TGTGCCAGCTCACCACCGGGAGGCACTGAAGCTTTCTTT
NA,TRBV7-9,TRBJ2-1,TRBD2,CASSSTGTSSYNEQFF,TGTGCCAGCAGCTCTACCGGGACTAGCTCCTACAATGAGCAGTTCTTC
NA,TRBV27,TRBJ2-4,TRBD2,CASSLSGTSKKYF,TGTGCCAGCAGTTTATCAGGGACTAGTAAGAAGTACTTC
NA,TRBV6-2/TRBV6-3,TRBJ2-1,TRBD2,CASSYDGRAHEQFF,TGTGCCAGCAGTTACGACGGGAGGGCCCATGAGCAGTTCTTC
NA,TRBV9,TRBJ2-1,NA,CASSVMSAGEQFF,TGTGCCAGCAGCGTAATGTCAGCTGGTGAGCAGTTCTTC
many,TRBV18,TRBJ2-7,TRBD1,CASSPGTGFYEQYF,TGTGCCAGCTCACCCGGGACAGGGTTCTACGAGCAGTACTTC
few,TRBV7-2,TRBJ2-1,NA,CASSLRRLDEQFF,TGTGCCAGCAGCTTGAGGCGTTTGGATGAGCAGTTCTTC
NA,TRBV5-4,TRBJ1-2,NA,CASSPRTEIYGYTF,TGTGCCAGCAGCCCTAGGACAGAGATCTATGGCTACACCTTC
NA,TRBV28,TRBJ1-5,TRBD1,CASSFTGQGSQPQHF,TGTGCCAGCAGTTTTACCGGACAGGGTAGTCAGCCCCAGCATTTT
once,TRBV7-9,TRBJ2-2,NA,CASSSHSGNTGELFF,TGTGCCAGCAGCTCGCATAGCGGAAACACCGGGGAGCTGTTTTTT
NA,TRBV7-9,TRBJ2-1,TRBD1,CASSSLGQAYNEQFF,TGTGCCAGCAGCTCGCTGGGACAGGCTTACAATGAGCAGTTCTTC
NA,TRBV24-1,TRBJ1-2,NA,CATSDFPQQGPHYGYTF,TGTGCCACCAGTGATTTCCCTCAACAAGGTCCACACTATGGCTACACCTTC
NA,TRBV10-1,TRBJ2-7,TRBD2,CASRAAGGDEQYF,TGCGCCAGCAGGGCAGCGGGAGGCGACGAGCAGTACTTC
NA,TRBV28,TRBJ2-3,TRBD2,CASKRGDWSTDTQYF,TGTGCCAGCAAGCGGGGGGACTGGAGCACAGATACGCAGTATTTT
once,TRBV19,TRBJ2-1,TRBD2,CASSTSPRTSGRGNEQFF,TGTGCCAGTAGTACCTCGCCCCGAACTAGCGGGAGGGGAAATGAGCAGTTCTTC
few,TRBV19,TRBJ2-1,TRBD2,CASRKRLAEPNEQFF,TGTGCCAGTAGAAAAAGACTAGCGGAACCGAATGAGCAGTTCTTC
NA,TRBV7-8,TRBJ2-7,NA,CASSLAGGAFPYEQYF,TGTGCCAGCAGCTTAGCGGGGGGCGCCTTTCCCTACGAGCAGTACTTC
NA,TRBV5-6,TRBJ2-1,NA,CASSPGRHEQFF,TGTGCCAGCAGCCCAGGACGTCATGAGCAGTTCTTC
NA,TRBV6-2/TRBV6-3,TRBJ2-3,TRBD2,CASSSSTSGRRADTQYF,TGTGCCAGCAGTTCCTCGACAAGCGGGAGAAGGGCAGATACGCAGTATTTT
NA,TRBV11-2,TRBJ1-2,NA,CASSFSRDDYGYTF,TGTGCCAGCAGCTTCTCCAGGGACGACTATGGCTACACCTTC
NA,TRBV29-1,TRBJ2-5,TRBD2,CSVGRLAGAPRETQYF,TGCAGCGTGGGTAGACTAGCGGGAGCGCCGCGAGAGACCCAGTACTTC
NA,TRBV19,TRBJ2-2,NA,CASSNQGSGELFF,TGTGCCAGTAGTAACCAGGGATCCGGGGAGCTGTTTTTT
few,TRBV7-2,TRBJ2-5,NA,CASSLEGRAVSGETQYF,TGTGCCAGCAGCTTAGAGGGGCGGGCGGTTAGTGGGGAGACCCAGTACTTC